The 2 T cell receptor beta chains in this list originate from one sample, sequenced in a study of shared clonotypes between healthy human individuals. Assay: immunoSEQ multiplex PCR; the TCRdb copy retains only in-frame clones and omits some. This repertoire shows 1,100,000 or so clones, around 82% found once; its top ten account for approximately 0.56%. Sequenced: memory CD4+ T cells from PBMCs. The sample's subset: CD45RA-negative fraction. These TCRs come from a man between 18 and 29 years old in good health. Some clones in this sample may be carry-over from other donors' samples.

This chain connects TRBV5-1 to TRBJ2-5; a possible D gene is TRBD1 (6 bases). Germline lookup yields CDR1 SGHRS and CDR2 YFSETQ. There are 13 residues in the CDR3. V was trimmed by 4 bases and J by 2 bases, leaving 9 bases between them. Here the CDR3 DNA reads TGCGCCAGCAGCGGACAGCTACAAGAGACCCAGTACTTC. Translated, it gives CASSGQLQETQYF.

This chain uses TRBV4-2 with TRBJ2-2, with 8 bases matching TRBD2. Per germline, CDR1 LGHNA and CDR2 YNFKEQ. The CDR3 length is 16 residues. V dropped 6 bases and J dropped 6; count of bases not matched to a gene: 12. CDR3 residues: CASSPSSGSISGELFF. In nucleotides, the CDR3 is TGTGCCAGCAGTCCATCGAGCGGGAGTATTTCCGGGGAGCTGTTTTTT.